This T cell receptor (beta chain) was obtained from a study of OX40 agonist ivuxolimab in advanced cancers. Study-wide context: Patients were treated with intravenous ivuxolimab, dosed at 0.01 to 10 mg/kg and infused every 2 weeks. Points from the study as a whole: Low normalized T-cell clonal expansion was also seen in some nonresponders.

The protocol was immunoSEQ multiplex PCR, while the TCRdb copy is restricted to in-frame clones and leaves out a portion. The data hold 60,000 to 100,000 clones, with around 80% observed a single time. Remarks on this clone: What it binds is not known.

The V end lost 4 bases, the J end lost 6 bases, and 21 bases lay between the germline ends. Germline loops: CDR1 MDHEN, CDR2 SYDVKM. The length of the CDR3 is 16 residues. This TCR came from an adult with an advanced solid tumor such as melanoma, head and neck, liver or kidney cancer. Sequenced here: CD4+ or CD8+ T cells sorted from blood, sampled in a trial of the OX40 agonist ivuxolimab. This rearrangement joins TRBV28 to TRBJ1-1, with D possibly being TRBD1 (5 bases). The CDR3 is CASSSPLGGGNAEAFF. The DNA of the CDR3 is TGTGCCAGCAGTTCGCCACTGGGGGGTGGAAACGCTGAAGCTTTCTTT.